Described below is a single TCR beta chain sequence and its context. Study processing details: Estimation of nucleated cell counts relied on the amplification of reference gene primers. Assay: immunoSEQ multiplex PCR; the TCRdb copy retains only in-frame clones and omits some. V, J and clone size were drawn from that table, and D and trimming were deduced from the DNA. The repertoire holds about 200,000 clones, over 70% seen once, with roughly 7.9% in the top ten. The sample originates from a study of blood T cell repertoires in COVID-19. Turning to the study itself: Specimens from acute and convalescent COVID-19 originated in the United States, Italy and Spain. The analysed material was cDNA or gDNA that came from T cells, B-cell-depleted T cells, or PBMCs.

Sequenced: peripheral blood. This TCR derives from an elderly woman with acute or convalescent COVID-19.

The CDR3 bases are TGTGCCAGCAGCCCCAACCCGACAGGTATCGAAGAAGCTTTCTTT. Protein product: CASSPNPTGIEEAFF. The rearrangement joins TRBV5-4 to TRBJ1-1, with D possibly being TRBD1 (6 bases). The germline V gene encodes CDR1 SGHNT and CDR2 YYREEE (reference sequence). CDR3 size: 15 residues. The V end was cut by 4 bases, the J end by 8 bases, with 21 bases between.